What follows are 11 T cell receptor beta chains derived from one specimen sequenced in a study of T cell responses to AZD1222 COVID-19 vaccine. Sequenced by immunoSEQ multiplex PCR; TCRdb stores in-frame clones only, minus some. Of 150,000 to 200,000 clones listed, about 93% are singletons. Material: peripheral blood, obtained 28 days after the second AZD1222 dose. These receptors all come from an adult who received the AZD1222 COVID-19 vaccine.

With respect to this clone: At one end, the junction sequence differs from germline, possibly due to a read error. V is TRBV5-8 and J is TRBJ1-2; D gene uncertain. Germline V CDR1 and CDR2: SGHTS, YDEGEE. The CDR3 has 9 residues. CDR3 sequence: CASSGGRFF. The CDR3 DNA reads TGTGCCAGCAGCGGAGGACGGTTCTTC.

The chain joins TRBV7-9 to TRBJ1-5, with TRBD1 as a possible D gene (5 bases). The CDR3 length is 14 residues. V was trimmed by 1 base and J by 6 bases, leaving 10 bases between them. CDR1 is SEHNR, CDR2 FQNEAQ, per germline (reference sequence). The CDR3 DNA follows: TGTGCCAGCAGCTTAGTAGGGGAACTTCAGCCCCAGCATTTT. It yields the protein CASSLVGELQPQHF.

The chain employs TRBV7-3 and TRBJ1-5; D is uncertain. The CDR3 spans 13 residues. Trimming removed 2 bases at V and 7 bases at J, with 9 bases between. Germline V CDR1 and CDR2: SGHTA, FQGTGA. As DNA, the CDR3 is TGTGCCAGCAGCTTAGCCCACGGACAGCCCCAGCATTTT. This encodes CASSLAHGQPQHF.

This chain connects TRBV6-5 to TRBJ1-4, with unresolved D. This CDR3 contains 15 residues. Trimming took 6 bases from V and 1 from J, leaving 12 bases between them. Germline CDR1 reads MNHEY; CDR2 reads SVGAGI. The CDR3 loop reads CASSPNRGTNEKLFF. The CDR3 DNA is TGTGCCAGCAGCCCGAATCGGGGAACTAATGAAAAACTGTTTTTT.

This chain connects TRBV5-4 to TRBJ2-2, with TRBD2 matching 8 bases. The CDR3 is 15 residues long. Germline assignment: CDR1 SGHNT and CDR2 YYREEE (reference sequence). After removal of 4 bases from V and 5 bases from J, the junction contained 7 bases not matched to a gene. In DNA form, the CDR3 reads TGTGCCAGCAGCCCCGGGGGGGCCGGAACCGGGGAGCTGTTTTTT. Protein: CASSPGGAGTGELFF.

V and J are TRBV6-4 and TRBJ2-2; D possibly corresponds to TRBD2 (6 bases). The CDR3 consists of 14 residues. From germline, CDR1 is MRHNA and CDR2 SNTAGT. V was trimmed by 5 bases and J by 8 bases, leaving 15 bases between them. The CDR3 region has the DNA TGTGCCAGCAGTCAGGACTACCGTGGGGGGGAGCTGTTTTTT. Residues: CASSQDYRGGELFF.

The V call is TRBV7-8, the J call TRBJ1-1, with 7 bases that match TRBD1. Losses at the gene ends were 3 bases for V and 3 bases for J; bases not matched to a gene: 4. The length of the CDR3 is 14 residues. CDR1 is SGHVS and CDR2 is FQNEAQ in the germline V gene. CDR3 DNA: TGTGCCAGCAGCTTTGGAACAGGGGACACTGAAGCTTTCTTT. It is translated as CASSFGTGDTEAFF. Full variable domain (rest looked up from reference TRBV7-8 and TRBJ1-1): GAGVSQSPRYKVAKRGQDVALRCDPISGHVSLFWYQQALGQGPEFLTYFQNEAQLDKSGLPSDRFFAERPEGSVSTLKIQRTQQEDSAVYLCASSFGTGDTEAFFGQGTRLTVV.

In its sample, this clone was seen once. The CDR3 sequence is CASSFTGLSYNEQFF. The CDR3 region has the DNA TGTGCCAGCAGCTTTACCGGCCTCTCCTACAATGAGCAGTTCTTC. V gene TRBV7-2 combines with J gene TRBJ2-1; D not resolved. Per germline, CDR1 SGHTA and CDR2 FQGNSA. V lost 3 bases, J lost 0 bases, and 9 bases lay in between. The CDR3 has 15 amino acids.

This chain uses TRBV6-4 with TRBJ1-1, with 8 bases that match TRBD1. Trimming took 5 bases from V and 3 from J; bases not matched to a gene: 5. The CDR3 runs 14 residues. The germline CDR1 and CDR2 sequences are MRHNA and SNTAGT. The CDR3 region has the DNA TGTGCCAGCAGTCCAGGGGGCGGGGACACTGAAGCTTTCTTT. Its protein is CASSPGGGDTEAFF.

This clone was found once. V and J are TRBV5-1 and TRBJ1-6, with D unresolved. The germline V gene has CDR1 SGHRS and CDR2 YFSETQ. The ends were cut back, 0 bases at V and 4 bases at J, with 8 bases in the middle. The CDR3 has 15 amino acids. The CDR3 loop is CASSLAAAYNSPLHF. Here the CDR3 DNA reads TGCGCCAGCAGCTTGGCAGCAGCTTATAATTCACCCCTCCACTTT.

The V call is TRBV2, the J call TRBJ2-1; the D is unclear. The CDR3 length is 15 residues. The germline V and J ends were trimmed by 4 bases and 0 bases, with 10 bases remaining between them. The germline V gene encodes CDR1 SNHLY and CDR2 FYNNEI. DNA of the CDR3: TGTGCCAGCAGTGTCGCAGAAAGCTCCTACAATGAGCAGTTCTTC. Translating gives CASSVAESSYNEQFF. Using reference TRBV2 and TRBJ2-1 for the parts outside the CDR3, the full variable domain is EPEVTQTPSHQVTQMGQEVILRCVPISNHLYFYWYRQILGQKVEFLVSFYNNEISEKSEIFDDQFSVERPDGSNFTLKIRSTKLEDSAMYFCASSVAESSYNEQFFGPGTRLTVL.